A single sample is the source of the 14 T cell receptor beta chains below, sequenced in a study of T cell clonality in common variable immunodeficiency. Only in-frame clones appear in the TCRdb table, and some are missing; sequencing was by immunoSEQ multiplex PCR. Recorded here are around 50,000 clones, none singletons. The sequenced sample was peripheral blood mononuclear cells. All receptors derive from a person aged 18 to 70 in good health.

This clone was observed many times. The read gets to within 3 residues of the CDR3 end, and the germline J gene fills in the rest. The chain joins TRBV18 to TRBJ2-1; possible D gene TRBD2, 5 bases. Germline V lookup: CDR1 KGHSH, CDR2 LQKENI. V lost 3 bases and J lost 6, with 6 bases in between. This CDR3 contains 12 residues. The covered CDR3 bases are TGTGCCAGCTCACCCGAGGGCAATGAG. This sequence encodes CASSPEGNE. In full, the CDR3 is CASSPEGNEQFF.

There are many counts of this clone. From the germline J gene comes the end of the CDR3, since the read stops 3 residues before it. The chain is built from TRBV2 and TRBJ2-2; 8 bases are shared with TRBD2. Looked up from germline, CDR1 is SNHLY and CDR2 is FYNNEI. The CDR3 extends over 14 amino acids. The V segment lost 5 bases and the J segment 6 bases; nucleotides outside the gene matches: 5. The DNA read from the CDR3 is TGTGCCAGCAGTTTCGGACTAGCCTCCGGGGAG. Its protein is CASSFGLASGE. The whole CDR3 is CASSFGLASGELFF.

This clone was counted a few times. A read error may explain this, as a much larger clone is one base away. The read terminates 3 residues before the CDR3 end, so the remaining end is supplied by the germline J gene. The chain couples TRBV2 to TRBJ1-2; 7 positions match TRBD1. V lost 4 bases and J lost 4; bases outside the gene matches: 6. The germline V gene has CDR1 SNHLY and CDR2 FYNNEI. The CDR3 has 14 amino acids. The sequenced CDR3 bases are TGTGCCAGCAGTGTCAGAGAGGGGGCCTATGGC. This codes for CASSVREGAYG. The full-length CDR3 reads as CASSVREGAYGYTF. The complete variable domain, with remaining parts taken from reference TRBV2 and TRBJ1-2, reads EPEVTQTPSHQVTQMGQEVILRCVPISNHLYFYWYRQILGQKVEFLVSFYNNEISEKSEIFDDQFSVERPDGSNFTLKIRSTKLEDSAMYFCASSVREGAYGYTFGSGTRLTVV.

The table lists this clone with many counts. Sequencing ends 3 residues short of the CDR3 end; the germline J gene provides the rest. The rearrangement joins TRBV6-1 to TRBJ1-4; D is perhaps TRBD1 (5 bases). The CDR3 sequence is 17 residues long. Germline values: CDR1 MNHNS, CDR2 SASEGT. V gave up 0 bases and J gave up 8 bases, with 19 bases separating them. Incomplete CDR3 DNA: TGTGCCAGCAGTGAAGCGCTTGTAACAGGTGTTTTAGAAAAA. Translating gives CASSEALVTGVLEK. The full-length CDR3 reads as CASSEALVTGVLEKLFF.

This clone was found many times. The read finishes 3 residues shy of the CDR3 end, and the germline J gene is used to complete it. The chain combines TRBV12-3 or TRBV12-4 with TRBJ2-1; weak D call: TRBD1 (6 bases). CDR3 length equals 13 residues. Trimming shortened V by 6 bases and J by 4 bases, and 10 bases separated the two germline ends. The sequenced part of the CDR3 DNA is TGTGCCAGCAGGGACAGCAATTACAATGAG. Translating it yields CASRDSNYNE. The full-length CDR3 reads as CASRDSNYNEQFF.

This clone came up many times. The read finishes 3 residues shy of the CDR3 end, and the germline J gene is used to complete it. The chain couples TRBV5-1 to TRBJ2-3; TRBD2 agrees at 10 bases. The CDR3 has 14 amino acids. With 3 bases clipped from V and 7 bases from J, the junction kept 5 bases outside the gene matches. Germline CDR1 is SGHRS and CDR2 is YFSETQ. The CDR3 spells CASSSGTSDYTQYF. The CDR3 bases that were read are TGCGCCAGCAGCTCCGGGACTAGCGATTATACG.

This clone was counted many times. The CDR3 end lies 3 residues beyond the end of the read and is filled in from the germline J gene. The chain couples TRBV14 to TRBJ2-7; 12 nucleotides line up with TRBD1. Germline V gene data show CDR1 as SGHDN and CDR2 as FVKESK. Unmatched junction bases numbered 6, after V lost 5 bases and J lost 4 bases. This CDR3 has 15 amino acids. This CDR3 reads CASSSRDRGLYEQYF. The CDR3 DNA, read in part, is TGTGCCAGCAGCTCTCGGGACAGGGGGCTTTACGAG.

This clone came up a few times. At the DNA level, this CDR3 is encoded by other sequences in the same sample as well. The part of the CDR3 DNA that was read is TGCGCCAGCAGTCAATCTCCGTGGAAACTAACCGGGGAAAACACTGAA. Its translation is CASSQSPWKLTGENTE. The complete CDR3 reads CASSQSPWKLTGENTEAFF. The V and J genes are TRBV23-1 and TRBJ1-1; no clear D. Read coverage stops 3 residues before the CDR3 terminus; the germline J gene supplies the remainder. TRBV23-1 is an open reading frame whose function is uncertain. V shed 0 bases and J shed 2 bases, with 22 bases lying between them. This CDR3 is built from 19 residues.

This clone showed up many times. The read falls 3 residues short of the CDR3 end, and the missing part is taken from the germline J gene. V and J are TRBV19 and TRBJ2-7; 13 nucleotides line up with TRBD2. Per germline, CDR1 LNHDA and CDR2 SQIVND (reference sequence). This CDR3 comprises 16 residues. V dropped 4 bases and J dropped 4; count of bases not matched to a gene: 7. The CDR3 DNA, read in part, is TGTGCCAGTAGTACCAGGACTAGCGGGAGTAAGTACGAG. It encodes CASSTRTSGSKYE. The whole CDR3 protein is CASSTRTSGSKYEQYF.

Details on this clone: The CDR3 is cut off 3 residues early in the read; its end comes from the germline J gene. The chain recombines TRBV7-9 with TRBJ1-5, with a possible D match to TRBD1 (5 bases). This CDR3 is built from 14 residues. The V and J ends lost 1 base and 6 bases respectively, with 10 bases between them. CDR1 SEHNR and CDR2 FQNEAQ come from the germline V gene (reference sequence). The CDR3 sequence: CASSLGAGGQPQHF. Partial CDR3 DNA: TGTGCCAGCAGCTTAGGGGCGGGGGGTCAGCCC.

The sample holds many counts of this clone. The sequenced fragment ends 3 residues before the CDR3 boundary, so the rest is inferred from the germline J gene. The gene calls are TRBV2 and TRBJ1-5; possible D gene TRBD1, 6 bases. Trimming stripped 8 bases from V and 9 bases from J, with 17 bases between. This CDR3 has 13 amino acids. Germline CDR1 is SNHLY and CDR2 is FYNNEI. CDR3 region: CASGSGGASPQHF. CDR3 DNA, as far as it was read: TGTGCCAGCGGGAGCGGGGGGGCCTCGCCC.

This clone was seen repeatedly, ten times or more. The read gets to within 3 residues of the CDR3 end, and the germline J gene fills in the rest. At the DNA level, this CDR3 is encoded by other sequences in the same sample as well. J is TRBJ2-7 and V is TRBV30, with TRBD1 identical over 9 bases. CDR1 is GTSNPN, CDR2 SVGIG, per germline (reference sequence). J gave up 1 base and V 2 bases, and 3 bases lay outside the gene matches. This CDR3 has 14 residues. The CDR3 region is CAWSTGTGSYEQYF. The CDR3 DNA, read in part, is TGTGCCTGGAGTACCGGGACAGGGTCCTACGAG.

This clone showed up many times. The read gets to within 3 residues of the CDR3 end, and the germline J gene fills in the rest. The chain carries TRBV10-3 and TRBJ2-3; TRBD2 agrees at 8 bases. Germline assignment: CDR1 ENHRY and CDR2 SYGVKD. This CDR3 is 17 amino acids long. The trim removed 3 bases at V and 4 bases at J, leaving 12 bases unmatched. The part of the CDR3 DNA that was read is TGTGCCATCAGTGATAGAGTGGAGGGACTAGGGGCAGATACG. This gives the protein CAISDRVEGLGADT. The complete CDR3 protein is CAISDRVEGLGADTQYF.

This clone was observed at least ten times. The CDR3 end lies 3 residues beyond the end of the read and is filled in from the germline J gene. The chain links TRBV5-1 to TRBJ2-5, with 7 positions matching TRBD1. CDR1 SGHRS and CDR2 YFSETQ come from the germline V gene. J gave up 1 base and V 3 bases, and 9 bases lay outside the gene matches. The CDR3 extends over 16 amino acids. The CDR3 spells CASSSGTAILQETQYF. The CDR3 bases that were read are TGCGCCAGCAGCTCGGGGACAGCGATCCTCCAAGAGACC.